This T cell receptor beta chain came from a study of a mutant IDH1 vaccine in newly diagnosed glioma. This clone was seen a few times. The target antigen is unknown. Sample time point: week 35, safety follow-up. Vaccination comprised doses that each held 300 ug of mutant IDH1 20-mer peptide, plus topical imiquimod. The assay was immunoSEQ multiplex PCR, and TCRdb's table has in-frame clones only and misses some. The repertoire holds about 68,000 clones, less than 90% seen once, with around 12% in the top ten. CDR1 is SEHNR, CDR2 FQNEAQ, per germline (reference sequence). Trimming shortened V by 10 bases and J by 6 bases, and 9 bases separated the two germline ends. The CDR3 contains 10 residues.

The chain is built from TRBV7-9 and TRBJ1-2; D is ambiguous. Here the sequenced sample was PBMCs, taken from a glioma patient whose treatment included an IDH1 peptide vaccine. The clonotype was recovered from a man aged 18 to 30 with glioma. In DNA, the CDR3 is TGTGCCACTCGTACCCATGGCTACACCTTC. Translation: CATRTHGYTF.